Listed below are T cell receptor beta chains from one sample, sequenced in a study of blood T cells in healthy people across ages. From the 5' RACE reads, TCRdb called clonotypes with MiXCR, one entry per CDR3 protein. The repertoire consists of hundreds of thousands of distinct CDR3 sequences, with 44% occurring once and the leading ten covering roughly a fifth. The sample taken for sequencing was blood. These receptors came from a man between 60 and 70 years old in good health. Both conserved end residues are trimmed from each CDR3. Each record gives: J gene, V gene, CDR3 protein.

j_gene: TRBJ1-2; v_gene: TRBV4-3; CDR3aa: ASSQGLNAYGYT
j_gene: TRBJ2-1; v_gene: TRBV2; CDR3aa: ASRDPQIKQF
j_gene: TRBJ2-7; v_gene: TRBV3-1; CDR3aa: ASSRALLSGLGSYEQY
j_gene: TRBJ2-4; v_gene: TRBV14; CDR3aa: ASSTGWGKNIQY
j_gene: TRBJ2-7; v_gene: TRBV7-9; CDR3aa: ASSPRGTGIHEQY
j_gene: TRBJ1-2; v_gene: TRBV21-1; CDR3aa: ASSILTGTAPFYYGYT
j_gene: TRBJ2-1; v_gene: TRBV4-3; CDR3aa: ASSQDLKRGVYNEQF
j_gene: TRBJ2-3; v_gene: TRBV7-2; CDR3aa: ASSLGWQYSTDTQY
j_gene: TRBJ1-2; v_gene: TRBV3-1; CDR3aa: ASSQRVFNYGYT
j_gene: TRBJ2-4; v_gene: TRBV7-2; CDR3aa: ASSLDRQGIQY
j_gene: TRBJ2-7; v_gene: TRBV10-3; CDR3aa: AIRPGTGSYEQY
j_gene: TRBJ1-6; v_gene: TRBV25-1; CDR3aa: ASSGYSALH
j_gene: TRBJ2-1; v_gene: TRBV10-3; CDR3aa: AISVVTRGPRLAGERYYNEQF
j_gene: TRBJ2-3; v_gene: TRBV12-3/TRBV12-4; CDR3aa: ASSSPRRGGADTEY
j_gene: TRBJ1-1; v_gene: TRBV28; CDR3aa: ASTPKWNTEAF
j_gene: TRBJ2-3; v_gene: TRBV9; CDR3aa: ASSVGVEDTQY
j_gene: TRBJ2-7; v_gene: TRBV20-1; CDR3aa: SARSGTGGNEQY
j_gene: .; v_gene: TRBV2; CDR3aa: ASSDLNYEQY
j_gene: TRBJ1-5; v_gene: TRBV6-2/TRBV6-3; CDR3aa: ASSPGTGVRPQH
j_gene: TRBJ1-1; v_gene: TRBV29-1; CDR3aa: SVGPGWNTEAF
j_gene: TRBJ2-7; v_gene: TRBV28; CDR3aa: ASSLASKQGLEQY
j_gene: TRBJ2-7; v_gene: TRBV7-2; CDR3aa: ASSRGPPSYEQY
j_gene: .; v_gene: TRBV6-2/TRBV6-3; CDR3aa: ASSYSRRTEQY
j_gene: TRBJ2-7; v_gene: TRBV3-1; CDR3aa: ASRRGGSQHEQY
j_gene: TRBJ1-1; v_gene: TRBV12-3/TRBV12-4; CDR3aa: ACSVWTGNTEAF
j_gene: TRBJ2-5; v_gene: TRBV20-1; CDR3aa: SGSDQETQY
j_gene: TRBJ1-2; v_gene: TRBV6-5; CDR3aa: ASSYSRYIKYGYT
j_gene: TRBJ2-7; v_gene: TRBV11-2; CDR3aa: ASSLTRSFSYEQY
j_gene: TRBJ2-5; v_gene: TRBV11-2; CDR3aa: ASSLRGDTPREQY
j_gene: TRBJ1-2; v_gene: TRBV29-1; CDR3aa: SANRGRGYGYT
j_gene: .; v_gene: TRBV11-2; CDR3aa: ASSFASGGETQY
j_gene: TRBJ2-7; v_gene: TRBV12-3/TRBV12-4; CDR3aa: ASSLEGRVSYEQY
j_gene: TRBJ2-5; v_gene: TRBV20-1; CDR3aa: SARDWTSGETQY
j_gene: TRBJ2-1; v_gene: TRBV7-2; CDR3aa: ASSLTPLAGAVYNEQF
j_gene: TRBJ1-5; v_gene: TRBV6-2/TRBV6-3; CDR3aa: ASRAGGGPQH
j_gene: TRBJ2-7; v_gene: TRBV10-3; CDR3aa: AIRSNGPIYEQY
j_gene: TRBJ1-2; v_gene: TRBV12-3/TRBV12-4; CDR3aa: ASAGQGGYGYT
j_gene: TRBJ1-2; v_gene: TRBV20-1; CDR3aa: SARPRGYGYT
j_gene: TRBJ1-4; v_gene: TRBV7-3; CDR3aa: ASSPGTGGFNEKLF
j_gene: TRBJ2-5; v_gene: TRBV4-2; CDR3aa: ASSQLAGGRFETQY
j_gene: TRBJ2-7; v_gene: TRBV2; CDR3aa: ASSSGSGREQY
j_gene: TRBJ1-2; v_gene: TRBV15; CDR3aa: ATSKSGGTLQKAPYGYT
j_gene: TRBJ1-6; v_gene: TRBV14; CDR3aa: ASSQFGTPNSPLH
j_gene: TRBJ2-3; v_gene: TRBV20-1; CDR3aa: SAGPSDTQY
j_gene: TRBJ2-3; v_gene: TRBV6-6; CDR3aa: ASSYQRGPQDTQY
j_gene: TRBJ2-3; v_gene: TRBV27; CDR3aa: ASSPIGRTDTQY
j_gene: TRBJ2-3; v_gene: TRBV9; CDR3aa: ASSVATRDTQY
j_gene: TRBJ2-3; v_gene: TRBV9; CDR3aa: ASSGRPGTDTQY
j_gene: TRBJ2-7; v_gene: TRBV20-1; CDR3aa: SARDRATDEQY
j_gene: TRBJ2-1; v_gene: TRBV7-6; CDR3aa: ASSLAGGPQF
j_gene: TRBJ2-5; v_gene: TRBV5-1; CDR3aa: ASSSGTEQETQY
j_gene: TRBJ1-6; v_gene: TRBV20-1; CDR3aa: SARHLMGTGRSPLH
j_gene: TRBJ2-5; v_gene: TRBV27; CDR3aa: AVGGGNHEQY
j_gene: .; v_gene: TRBV5-4; CDR3aa: ASSFSALGIYEQY
j_gene: TRBJ2-7; v_gene: TRBV7-9; CDR3aa: ASSQQAPYEQY
j_gene: TRBJ2-7; v_gene: TRBV2; CDR3aa: ASSGVSDEQY
j_gene: TRBJ2-7; v_gene: TRBV6-2/TRBV6-3; CDR3aa: ASSWTGGEKGEQY